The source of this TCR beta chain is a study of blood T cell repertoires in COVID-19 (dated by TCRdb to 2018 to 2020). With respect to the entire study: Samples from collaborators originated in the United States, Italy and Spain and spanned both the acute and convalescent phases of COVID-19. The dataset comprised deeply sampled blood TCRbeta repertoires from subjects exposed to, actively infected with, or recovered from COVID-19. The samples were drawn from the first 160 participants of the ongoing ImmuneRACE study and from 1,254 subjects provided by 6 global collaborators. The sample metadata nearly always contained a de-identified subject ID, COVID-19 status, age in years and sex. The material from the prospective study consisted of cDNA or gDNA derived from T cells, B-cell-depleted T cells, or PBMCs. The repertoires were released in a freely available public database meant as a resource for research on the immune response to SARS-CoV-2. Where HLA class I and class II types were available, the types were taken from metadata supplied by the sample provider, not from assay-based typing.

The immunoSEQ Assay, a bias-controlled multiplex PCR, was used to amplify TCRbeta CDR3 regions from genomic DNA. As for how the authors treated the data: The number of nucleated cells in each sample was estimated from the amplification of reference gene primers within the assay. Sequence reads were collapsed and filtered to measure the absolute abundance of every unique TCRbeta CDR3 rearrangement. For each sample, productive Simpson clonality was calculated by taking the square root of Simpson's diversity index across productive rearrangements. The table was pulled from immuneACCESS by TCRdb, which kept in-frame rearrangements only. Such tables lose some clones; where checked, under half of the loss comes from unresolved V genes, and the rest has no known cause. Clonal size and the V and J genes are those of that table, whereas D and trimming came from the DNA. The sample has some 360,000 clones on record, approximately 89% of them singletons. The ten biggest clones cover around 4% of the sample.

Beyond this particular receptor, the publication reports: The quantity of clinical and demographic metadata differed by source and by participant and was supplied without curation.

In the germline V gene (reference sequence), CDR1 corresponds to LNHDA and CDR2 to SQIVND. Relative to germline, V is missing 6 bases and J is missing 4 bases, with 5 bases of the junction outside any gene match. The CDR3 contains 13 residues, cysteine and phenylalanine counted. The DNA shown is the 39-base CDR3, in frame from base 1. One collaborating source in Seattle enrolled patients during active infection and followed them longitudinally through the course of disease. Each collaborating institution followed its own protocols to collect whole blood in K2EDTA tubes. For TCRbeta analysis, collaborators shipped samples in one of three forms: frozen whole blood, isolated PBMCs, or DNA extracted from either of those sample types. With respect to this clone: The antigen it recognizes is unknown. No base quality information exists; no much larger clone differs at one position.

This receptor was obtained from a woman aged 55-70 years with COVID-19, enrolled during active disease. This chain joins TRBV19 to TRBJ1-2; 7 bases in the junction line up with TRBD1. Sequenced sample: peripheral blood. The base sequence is TGTGCCAGTAGGAACGCAGGGGGCTATGGCTACACCTTC. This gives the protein CASRNAGGYGYTF.